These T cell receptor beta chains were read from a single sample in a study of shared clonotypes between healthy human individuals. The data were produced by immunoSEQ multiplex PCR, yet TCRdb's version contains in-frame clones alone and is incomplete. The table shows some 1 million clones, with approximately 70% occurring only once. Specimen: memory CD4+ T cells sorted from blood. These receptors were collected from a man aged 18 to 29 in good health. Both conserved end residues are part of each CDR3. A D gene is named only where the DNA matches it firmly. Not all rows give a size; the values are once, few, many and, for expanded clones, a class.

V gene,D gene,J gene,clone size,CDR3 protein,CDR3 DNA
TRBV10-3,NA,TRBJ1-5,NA,CATSDRGQNNQPQHF,TGTGCCACGAGTGATCGGGGCCAAAACAATCAGCCCCAGCATTTT
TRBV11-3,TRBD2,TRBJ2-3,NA,CASSFGGVNADTQYF,TGTGCCAGCAGCTTCGGGGGGGTGAATGCAGATACGCAGTATTTT
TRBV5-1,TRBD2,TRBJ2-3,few,CASSLRGGREDTQYF,TGCGCCAGCAGCTTGCGGGGGGGCCGGGAAGATACGCAGTATTTT
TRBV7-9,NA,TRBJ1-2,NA,CASSPLQGYTF,TGTGCCAGCAGCCCATTACAGGGCTACACCTTC
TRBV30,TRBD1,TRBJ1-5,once,CAWSVRTGGWSNQPQHF,TGTGCCTGGAGTGTACGGACAGGGGGCTGGAGCAATCAGCCCCAGCATTTT
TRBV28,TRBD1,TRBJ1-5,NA,CAGRTGGSNQPQHF,TGTGCCGGACGGACAGGGGGGAGCAATCAGCCCCAGCATTTT
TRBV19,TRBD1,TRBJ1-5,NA,CASSRRGPGQPQHF,TGTGCCAGTAGTCGAAGGGGGCCGGGGCAGCCCCAGCATTTT
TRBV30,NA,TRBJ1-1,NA,CAWTEGINTEAFF,TGTGCCTGGACGGAGGGAATAAACACTGAAGCTTTCTTT
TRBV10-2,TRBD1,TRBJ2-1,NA,CASLSGTGKNNEQFF,TGCGCCAGTCTTTCTGGGACAGGGAAGAATAATGAGCAGTTCTTC
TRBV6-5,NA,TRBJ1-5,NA,CASSRDRWSNQPQHF,TGTGCCAGCAGCAGGGACCGCTGGAGCAATCAGCCCCAGCATTTT
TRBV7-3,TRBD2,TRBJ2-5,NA,CASSPSSGGETQYF,TGTGCCAGCAGCCCCTCTAGCGGTGGGGAGACCCAGTACTTC
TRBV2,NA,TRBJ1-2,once,CASSRGGAGYGYTF,TGTGCCAGCAGCCGAGGGGGTGCGGGCTATGGCTACACCTTC
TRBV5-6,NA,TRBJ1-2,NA,CASSLGHALGGYTF,TGTGCCAGCAGCTTGGGGCACGCTTTGGGTGGCTACACCTTC
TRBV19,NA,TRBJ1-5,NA,CASQNTSPHGPQHF,TGTGCCAGTCAGAATACGTCACCCCACGGGCCCCAGCATTTT
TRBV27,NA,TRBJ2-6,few,CASSLVGTGANVLTF,TGTGCCAGCAGTTTAGTGGGGACTGGGGCCAACGTCCTGACTTTC
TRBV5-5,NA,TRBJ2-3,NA,CASSLLYPTSRAVTQYF,TGTGCCAGCAGCTTGTTATATCCGACGAGCAGGGCAGTTACGCAGTATTTT
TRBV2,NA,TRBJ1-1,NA,CASSEWYGNTEAFF,TGTGCCAGCAGTGAATGGTACGGGAACACTGAAGCTTTCTTT
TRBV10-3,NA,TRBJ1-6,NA,CAISESDPGVGSPLHF,TGTGCCATCAGTGAGTCGGACCCAGGGGTAGGGTCACCCCTCCACTTT
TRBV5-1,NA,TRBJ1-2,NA,CASSFGGLGNYGYTF,TGCGCCAGCAGCTTTGGCGGTCTCGGAAACTATGGCTACACCTTC
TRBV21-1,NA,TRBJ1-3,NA,CASSLRDTGPGNTIYF,TGTGCCAGCAGCCTCCGGGACACCGGGCCTGGAAACACCATATATTTT
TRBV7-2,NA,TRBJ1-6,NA,CASSPKRTAAFTLHF,TGTGCCAGCAGCCCAAAAAGGACAGCCGCCTTCACCCTCCACTTT